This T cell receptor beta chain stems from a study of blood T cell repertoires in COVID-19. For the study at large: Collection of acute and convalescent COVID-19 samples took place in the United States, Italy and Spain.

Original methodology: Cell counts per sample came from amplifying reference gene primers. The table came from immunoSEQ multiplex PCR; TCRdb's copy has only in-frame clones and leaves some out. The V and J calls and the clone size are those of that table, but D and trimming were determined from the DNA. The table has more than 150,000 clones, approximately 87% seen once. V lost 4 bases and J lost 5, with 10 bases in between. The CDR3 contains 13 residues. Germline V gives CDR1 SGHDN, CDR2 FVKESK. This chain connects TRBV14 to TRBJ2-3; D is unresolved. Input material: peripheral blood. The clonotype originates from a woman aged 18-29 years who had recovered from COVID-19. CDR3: CASSRIYKDTQYF. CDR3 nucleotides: TGTGCCAGCAGCCGAATTTACAAAGATACGCAGTATTTT.